These T cell receptor beta chains were read from a single sample in a study of CD8 T cells in Susac syndrome. Via MiXCR, TCRdb re-called the immunoSEQ multiplex PCR reads, giving one row per CDR3 protein. The data show about 150,000 distinct CDR3 sequences, 85% to 95% seen once. Sequenced material: CD8+ T cells from PBMCs. The receptors shown here come from a human donor with multiple sclerosis. The CDR3 runs from the conserved cysteine through the conserved F or W. A D gene is named only where the DNA matches it firmly. Clone size, where shown, is once, few, many, or a class for clones that have expanded.

V gene	clone size	D gene	J gene	CDR3 DNA	CDR3 protein
TRBV6-5	few	.	TRBJ2-6	TGTGCCAGCAGCCCCAGGGGCTCTGGGGCCAACGTCCTGACTTTC	CASSPRGSGANVLTF
TRBV20-1	.	TRBD1	TRBJ2-7	TGCAGTGCTAGAGGGACAGGGGGCGAGGCGAGCGAGCAGTACTTC	CSARGTGGEASEQYF
TRBV4-1	once	.	TRBJ1-2	TGCGCCAGCAGCCATGAGGGACCGACTCTTTGGGTCTATGGCTACACCTTC	CASSHEGPTLWVYGYTF
TRBV6-5	.	.	TRBJ1-2	TGTGCCAGCAGTTACTCCCAGGGAGCGAAAAATGGCTACACCTTC	CASSYSQGAKNGYTF
TRBV12-3/TRBV12-4	.	TRBD1	TRBJ2-2	TGTGCCAGCCGGGACAGGCTTTCATCTACCGGGGAGCTGTTTTTT	CASRDRLSSTGELFF
TRBV19	once	.	TRBJ1-6	TGTGCCAGTAGTATTTCCAGGGGAGGATCACCCCTCCACTTT	CASSISRGGSPLHF
TRBV5-6	.	.	TRBJ2-5	TGTGCCAGCAGCCCTCCCCGACGGAGCTCCCAAGAGACCCAGTACTTC	CASSPPRRSSQETQYF
TRBV9	.	.	TRBJ1-2	TGTGCCAGCAGCGTAGGAGCAGGGGATTATGGCTACACCTTC	CASSVGAGDYGYTF
TRBV20-1	.	.	TRBJ2-2	TGCAGTGCTCCCAGGACCGGGGAGCTGTTTTTT	CSAPRTGELFF
TRBV27	few	.	TRBJ2-7	TGTGCCAGCAGTTTTGGCAGGGCTACCTACGAGCAGTACTTC	CASSFGRATYEQYF
TRBV28	.	TRBD1	TRBJ2-7	TGTGCCAGCAGTTTGTCGAACAGGGGCGCCTACGAGCAGTACTTC	CASSLSNRGAYEQYF
TRBV30	.	.	TRBJ1-1	TGTGCCTGGATGCAGGGGAGGAGAACTGAAGCTTTCTTT	CAWMQGRRTEAFF
TRBV11-3	.	.	TRBJ2-1	TGTGCCAGCAGCTTAGACGTGTCGGAGGATGAGCAGTTCTTC	CASSLDVSEDEQFF
TRBV29-1	.	.	TRBJ1-2	TGCAGCGTTGACGACAGTTCGGGGGTCGGCTACACCTTC	CSVDDSSGVGYTF
TRBV5-6	.	.	TRBJ2-7	TGTGCCAGCAGCCCGGGTGGTAGGGGAGAGCAGTACTTC	CASSPGGRGEQYF
TRBV6-1	.	.	TRBJ2-3	TGTGCCAGCAGTGAATGGGAGACTAGCACAGATACGCAGTATTTT	CASSEWETSTDTQYF
TRBV6-2/TRBV6-3	.	TRBD1	TRBJ2-5	TGTGCCAGCAGTTACCGGGACAGGGAGGGAGAGACCCAGTACTTC	CASSYRDREGETQYF
TRBV12-3/TRBV12-4	.	TRBD2	TRBJ2-7	TGTGCCAGCAGTCTGAGCCCAGGGAGGGACGAGCAGTACTTC	CASSLSPGRDEQYF
TRBV7-8	.	.	TRBJ1-6	TGTGCCAGCAGCTTAGCGGGGGGGGCATTGTCGAATAATTCACCCCTCCACTTT	CASSLAGGALSNNSPLHF
TRBV11-1	.	.	TRBJ2-3	TGTGCCAGCAGCTTGGCCAGCAGGGTGTTTGATACGCAGTATTTT	CASSLASRVFDTQYF